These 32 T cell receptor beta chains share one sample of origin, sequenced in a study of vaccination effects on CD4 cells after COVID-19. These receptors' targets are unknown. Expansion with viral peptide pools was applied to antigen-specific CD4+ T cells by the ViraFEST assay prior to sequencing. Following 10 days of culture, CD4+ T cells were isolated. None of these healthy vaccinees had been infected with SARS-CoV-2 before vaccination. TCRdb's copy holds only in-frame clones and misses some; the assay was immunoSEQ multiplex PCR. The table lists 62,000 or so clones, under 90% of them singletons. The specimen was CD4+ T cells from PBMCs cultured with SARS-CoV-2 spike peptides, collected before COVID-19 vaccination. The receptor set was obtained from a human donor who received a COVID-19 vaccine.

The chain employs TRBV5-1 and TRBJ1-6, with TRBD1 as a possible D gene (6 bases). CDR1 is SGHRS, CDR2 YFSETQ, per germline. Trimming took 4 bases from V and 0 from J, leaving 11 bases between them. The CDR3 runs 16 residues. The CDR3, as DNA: TGCGCCAGCAGCCCCACAGGGAGCTCCTATAATTCACCCCTCCACTTT. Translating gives CASSPTGSSYNSPLHF.

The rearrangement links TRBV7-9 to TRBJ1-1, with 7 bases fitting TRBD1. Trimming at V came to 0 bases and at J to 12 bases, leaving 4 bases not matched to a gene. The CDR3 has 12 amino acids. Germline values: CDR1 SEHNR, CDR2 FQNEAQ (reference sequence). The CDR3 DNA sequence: TGTGCCAGCAGCTTAGCTGGGACAGTTTCTTTCTTT. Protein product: CASSLAGTVSFF.

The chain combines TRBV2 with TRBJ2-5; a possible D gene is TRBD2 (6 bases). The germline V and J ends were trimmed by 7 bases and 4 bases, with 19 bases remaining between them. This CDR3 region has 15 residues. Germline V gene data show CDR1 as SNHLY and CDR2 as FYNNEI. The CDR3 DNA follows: TGTGCCAGCAATACAATGGGAGGAGAGGGAGAGACCCAGTACTTC. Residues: CASNTMGGEGETQYF.

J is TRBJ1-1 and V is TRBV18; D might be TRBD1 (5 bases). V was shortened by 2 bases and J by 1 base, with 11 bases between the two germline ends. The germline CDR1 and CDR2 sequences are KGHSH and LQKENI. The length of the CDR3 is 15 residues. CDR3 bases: TGTGCCAGCTCACCAGTGGAGGGGAGGAACACTGAAGCTTTCTTT. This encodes CASSPVEGRNTEAFF.

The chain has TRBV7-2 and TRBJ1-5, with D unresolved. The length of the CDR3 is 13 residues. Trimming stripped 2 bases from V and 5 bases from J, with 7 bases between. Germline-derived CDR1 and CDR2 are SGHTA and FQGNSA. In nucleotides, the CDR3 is TGTGCCAGCAGCTTAAGCGGAGATCAGCCCCAGCATTTT. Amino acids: CASSLSGDQPQHF.

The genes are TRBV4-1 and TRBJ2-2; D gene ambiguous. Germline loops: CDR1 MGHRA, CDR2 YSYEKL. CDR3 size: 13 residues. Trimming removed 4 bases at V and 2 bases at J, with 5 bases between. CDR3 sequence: CASSRPNTGELFF. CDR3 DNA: TGCGCCAGCAGCCGGCCAAACACCGGGGAGCTGTTTTTT.

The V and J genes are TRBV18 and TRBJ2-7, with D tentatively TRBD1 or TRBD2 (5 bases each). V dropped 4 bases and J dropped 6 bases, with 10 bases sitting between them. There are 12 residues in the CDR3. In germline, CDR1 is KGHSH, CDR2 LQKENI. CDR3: CASSLGTAEQYV. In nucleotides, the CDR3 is TGTGCCAGCTCACTTGGGACGGCCGAGCAGTACGTC.

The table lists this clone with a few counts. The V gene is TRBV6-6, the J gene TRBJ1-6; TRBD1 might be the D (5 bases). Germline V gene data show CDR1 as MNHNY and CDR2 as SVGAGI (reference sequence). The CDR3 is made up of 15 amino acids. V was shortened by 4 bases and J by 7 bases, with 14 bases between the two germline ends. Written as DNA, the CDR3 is TGTGCCAGCAGTTTGGGGCAGGGCAGCAATTCACCCCTCCACTTT. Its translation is CASSLGQGSNSPLHF.

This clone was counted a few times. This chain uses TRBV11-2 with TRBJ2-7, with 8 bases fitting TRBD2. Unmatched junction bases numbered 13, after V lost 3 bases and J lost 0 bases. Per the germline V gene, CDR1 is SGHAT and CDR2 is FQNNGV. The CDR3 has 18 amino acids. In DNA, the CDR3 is TGTGCCAGCAGCTTCCCCTGGGGGGGCGGGGGGTCCTCCTACGAGCAGTACGTC. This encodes CASSFPWGGGGSSYEQYV.

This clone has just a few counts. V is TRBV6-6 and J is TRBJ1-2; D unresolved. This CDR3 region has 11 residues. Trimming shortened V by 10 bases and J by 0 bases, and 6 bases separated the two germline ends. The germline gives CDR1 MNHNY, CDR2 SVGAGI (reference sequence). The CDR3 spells CATLSNYGYTF. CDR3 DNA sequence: TGTGCCACACTTTCTAACTATGGCTACACCTTC.

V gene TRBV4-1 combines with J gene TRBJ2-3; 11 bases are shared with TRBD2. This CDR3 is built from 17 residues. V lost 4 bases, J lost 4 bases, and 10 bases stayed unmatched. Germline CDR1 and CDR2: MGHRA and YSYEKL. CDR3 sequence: CASSRRDSGGAADTQYF. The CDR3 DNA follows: TGCGCCAGCAGCCGGCGAGATAGCGGGGGGGCAGCAGATACGCAGTATTTT.

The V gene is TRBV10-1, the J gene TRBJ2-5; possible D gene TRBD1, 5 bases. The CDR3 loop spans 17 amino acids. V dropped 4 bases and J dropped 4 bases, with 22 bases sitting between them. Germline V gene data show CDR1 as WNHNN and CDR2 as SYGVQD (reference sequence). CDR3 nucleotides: TGCGCCAGCAGTGCGCTTTTCTTGGTGGGGCGTCGAGAGACCCAGTACTTC. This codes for CASSALFLVGRRETQYF.

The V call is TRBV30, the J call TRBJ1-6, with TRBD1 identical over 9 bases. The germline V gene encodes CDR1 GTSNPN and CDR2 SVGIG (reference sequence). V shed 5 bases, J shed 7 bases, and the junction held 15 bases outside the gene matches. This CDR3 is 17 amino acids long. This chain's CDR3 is CAWVEGQGFFANSPLHF. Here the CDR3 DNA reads TGTGCCTGGGTAGAGGGACAGGGATTTTTCGCCAATTCACCCCTCCACTTT.

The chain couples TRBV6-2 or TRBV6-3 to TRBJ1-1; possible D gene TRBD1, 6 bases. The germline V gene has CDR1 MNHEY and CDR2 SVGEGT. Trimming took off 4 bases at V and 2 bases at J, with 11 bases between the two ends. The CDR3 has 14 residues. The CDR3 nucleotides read TGTGCCAGCAGTTCCCTGGGACAAAACACTGAAGCTTTCTTT. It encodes CASSSLGQNTEAFF.

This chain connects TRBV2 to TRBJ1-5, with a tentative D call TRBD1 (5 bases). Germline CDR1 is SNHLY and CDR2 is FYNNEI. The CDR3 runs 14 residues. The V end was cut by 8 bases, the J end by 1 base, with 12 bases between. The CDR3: CASASDSSNQPQHF. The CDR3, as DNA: TGTGCCAGCGCCTCCGACAGCAGCAATCAGCCCCAGCATTTT.

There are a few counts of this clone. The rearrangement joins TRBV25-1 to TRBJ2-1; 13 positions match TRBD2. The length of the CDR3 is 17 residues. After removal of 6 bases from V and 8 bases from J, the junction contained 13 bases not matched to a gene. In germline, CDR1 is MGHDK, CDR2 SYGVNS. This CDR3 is CASSASGLAGPVDEQFF. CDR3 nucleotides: TGTGCCAGCAGCGCCTCGGGACTAGCGGGGCCGGTGGATGAGCAGTTCTTC.

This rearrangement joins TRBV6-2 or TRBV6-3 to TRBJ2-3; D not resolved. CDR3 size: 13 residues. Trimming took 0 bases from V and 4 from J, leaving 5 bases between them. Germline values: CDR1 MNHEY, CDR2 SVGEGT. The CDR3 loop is CASSYSEPDTQYF. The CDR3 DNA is TGTGCCAGCAGTTACTCGGAACCAGATACGCAGTATTTT.

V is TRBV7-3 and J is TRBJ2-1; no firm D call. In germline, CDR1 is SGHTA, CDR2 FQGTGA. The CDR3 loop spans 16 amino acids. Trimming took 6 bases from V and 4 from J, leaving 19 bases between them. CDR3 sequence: CASRPAPDPAYNEQFF. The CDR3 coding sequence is TGTGCCAGCAGGCCGGCCCCGGACCCAGCATACAATGAGCAGTTCTTC.

The CDR3 spells CAWSRDRVNTGELFF. The CDR3 region has the DNA TGTGCCTGGAGTCGGGACAGGGTAAACACCGGGGAGCTGTTTTTT. The chain joins TRBV30 to TRBJ2-2, with 9 positions matching TRBD1. From germline, CDR1 is GTSNPN and CDR2 SVGIG (reference sequence). With V trimmed by 2 bases and J by 2 bases, 3 bases remained unmatched. This CDR3 spans 15 amino acids.

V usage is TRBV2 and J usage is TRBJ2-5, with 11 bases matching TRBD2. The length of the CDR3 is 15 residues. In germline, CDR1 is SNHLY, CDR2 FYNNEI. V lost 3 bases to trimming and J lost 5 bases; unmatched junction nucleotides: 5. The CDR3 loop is CASSDLAGGGETQYF. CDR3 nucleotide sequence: TGTGCCAGCAGTGATCTAGCGGGAGGTGGGGAGACCCAGTACTTC.

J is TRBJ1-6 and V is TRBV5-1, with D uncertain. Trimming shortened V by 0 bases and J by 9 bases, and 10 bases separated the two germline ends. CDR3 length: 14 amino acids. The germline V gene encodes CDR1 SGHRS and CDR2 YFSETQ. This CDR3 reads CASSLGGGGSPLHF. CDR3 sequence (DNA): TGCGCCAGCAGCTTGGGGGGAGGAGGTTCACCCCTCCACTTT.

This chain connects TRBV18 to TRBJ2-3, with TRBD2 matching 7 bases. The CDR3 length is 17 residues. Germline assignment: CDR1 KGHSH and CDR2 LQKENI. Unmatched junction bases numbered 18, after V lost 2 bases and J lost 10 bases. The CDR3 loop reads CASSPTVSGTTLVPQYF. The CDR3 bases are TGTGCCAGCTCACCAACTGTATCCGGGACTACGCTCGTACCGCAGTATTTT. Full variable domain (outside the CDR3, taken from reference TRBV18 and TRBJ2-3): NAGVMQNPRHLVRRRGQEARLRCSPMKGHSHVYWYRQLPEEGLKFMVYLQKENIIDESGMPKERFSAEFPKEGPSILRIQQVVRGDSAAYFCASSPTVSGTTLVPQYFGPGTRLTVL.

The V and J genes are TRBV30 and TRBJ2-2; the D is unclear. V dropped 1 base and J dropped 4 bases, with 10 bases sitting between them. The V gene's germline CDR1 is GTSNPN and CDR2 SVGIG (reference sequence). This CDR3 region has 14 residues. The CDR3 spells CAWSGVPITGELFF. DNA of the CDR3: TGTGCCTGGAGTGGGGTCCCCATCACCGGGGAGCTGTTTTTT.

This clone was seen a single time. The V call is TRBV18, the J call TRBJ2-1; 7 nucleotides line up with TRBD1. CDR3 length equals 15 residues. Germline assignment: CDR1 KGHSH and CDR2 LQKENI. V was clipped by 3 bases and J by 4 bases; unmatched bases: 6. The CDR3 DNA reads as TGTGCCAGCTCACCCCCTACGGGACAGTACAATGAGCAGTTCTTC. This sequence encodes CASSPPTGQYNEQFF.

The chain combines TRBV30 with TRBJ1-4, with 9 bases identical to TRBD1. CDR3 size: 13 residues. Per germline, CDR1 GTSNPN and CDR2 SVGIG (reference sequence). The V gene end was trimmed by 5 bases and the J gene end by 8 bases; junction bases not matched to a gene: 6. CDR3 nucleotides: TGTGCCTGGGGGACAGGGACCTTCGAAAAACTGTTTTTT. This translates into CAWGTGTFEKLFF.

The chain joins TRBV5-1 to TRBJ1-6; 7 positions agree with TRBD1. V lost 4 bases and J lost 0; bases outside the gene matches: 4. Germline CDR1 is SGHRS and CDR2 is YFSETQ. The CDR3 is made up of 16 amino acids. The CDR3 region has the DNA TGCGCCAGCAGCACACAGGGGAGCTCCTATAATTCACCCCTCCACTTT. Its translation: CASSTQGSSYNSPLHF.

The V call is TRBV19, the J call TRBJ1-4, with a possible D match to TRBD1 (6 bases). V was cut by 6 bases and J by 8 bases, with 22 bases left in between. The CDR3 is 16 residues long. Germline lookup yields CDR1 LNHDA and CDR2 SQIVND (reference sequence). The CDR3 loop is CASRRYSTGTTEKLFF. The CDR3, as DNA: TGTGCCAGTAGGCGATACTCAACCGGGACAACAGAAAAACTGTTTTTT.

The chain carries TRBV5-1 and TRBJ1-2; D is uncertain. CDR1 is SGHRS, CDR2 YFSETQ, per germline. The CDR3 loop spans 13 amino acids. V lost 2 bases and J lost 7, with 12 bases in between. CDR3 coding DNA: TGCGCCAGCAGCTTCGACGGAGTGGGTGGCTACACCTTC. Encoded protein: CASSFDGVGGYTF.

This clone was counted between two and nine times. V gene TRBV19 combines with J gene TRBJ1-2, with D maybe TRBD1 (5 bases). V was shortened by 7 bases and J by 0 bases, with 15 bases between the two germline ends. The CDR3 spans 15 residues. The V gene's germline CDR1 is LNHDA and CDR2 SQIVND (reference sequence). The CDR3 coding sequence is TGTGCCAGTAAACCGGACATCCTTCCTAACTATGGCTACACCTTC. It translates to CASKPDILPNYGYTF.

In DNA, the CDR3 is TGTGCCGAGTTCGTTATAGGGCGGGGAATGAACACTGAAGCTTTCTTT. It translates to CAEFVIGRGMNTEAFF. J is TRBJ1-1 and V is TRBV2; no clear D. CDR1 SNHLY and CDR2 FYNNEI come from the germline V gene. This CDR3 is built from 16 residues. V was cut by 11 bases and J by 0 bases, with 22 bases left in between.

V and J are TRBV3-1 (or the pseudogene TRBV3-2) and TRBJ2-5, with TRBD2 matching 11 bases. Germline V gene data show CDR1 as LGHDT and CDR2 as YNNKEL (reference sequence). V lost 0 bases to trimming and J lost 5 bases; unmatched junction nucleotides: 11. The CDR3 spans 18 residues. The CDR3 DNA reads TGTGCCAGCAGCCAAGATCCCGCTAGCGGGGGGTTGGCGGAGACCCAGTACTTC. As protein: CASSQDPASGGLAETQYF.

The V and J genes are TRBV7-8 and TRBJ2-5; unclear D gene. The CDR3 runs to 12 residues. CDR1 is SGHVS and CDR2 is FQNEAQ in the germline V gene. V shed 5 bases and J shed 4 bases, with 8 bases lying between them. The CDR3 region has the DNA TGTGCCAGCAGCGTGTGGGGAGAGACCCAGTACTTC. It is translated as CASSVWGETQYF.